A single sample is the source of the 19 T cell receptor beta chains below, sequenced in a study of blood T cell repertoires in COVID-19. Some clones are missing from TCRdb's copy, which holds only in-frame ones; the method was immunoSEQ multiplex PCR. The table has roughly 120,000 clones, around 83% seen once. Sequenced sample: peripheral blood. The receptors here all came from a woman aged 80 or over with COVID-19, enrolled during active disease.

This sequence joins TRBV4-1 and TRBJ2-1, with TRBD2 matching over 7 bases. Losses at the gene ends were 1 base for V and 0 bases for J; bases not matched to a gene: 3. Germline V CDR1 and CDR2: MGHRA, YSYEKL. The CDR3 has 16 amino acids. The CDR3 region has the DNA TGCGCCAGCAGCCAAGGAGGCGGGAGCTCCTACAATGAGCAGTTCTTC. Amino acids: CASSQGGGSSYNEQFF.

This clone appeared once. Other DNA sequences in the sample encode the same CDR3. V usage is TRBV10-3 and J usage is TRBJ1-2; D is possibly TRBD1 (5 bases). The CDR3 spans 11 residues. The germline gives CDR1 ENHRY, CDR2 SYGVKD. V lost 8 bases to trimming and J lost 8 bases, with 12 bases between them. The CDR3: CAIGTGEGYTF. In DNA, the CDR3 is TGTGCCATCGGGACGGGAGAAGGCTACACCTTC.

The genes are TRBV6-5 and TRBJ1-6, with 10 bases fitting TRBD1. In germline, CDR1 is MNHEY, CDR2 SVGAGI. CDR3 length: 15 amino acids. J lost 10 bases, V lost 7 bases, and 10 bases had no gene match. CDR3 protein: CASTSRGTGESPLHF. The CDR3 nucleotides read TGTGCCAGCACCTCCAGGGGGACAGGGGAATCACCCCTCCACTTT.

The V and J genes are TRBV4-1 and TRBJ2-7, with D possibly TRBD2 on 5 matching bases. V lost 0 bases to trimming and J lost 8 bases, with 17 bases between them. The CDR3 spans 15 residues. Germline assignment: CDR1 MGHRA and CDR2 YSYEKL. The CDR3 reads CASSQDVVGSRKQYF. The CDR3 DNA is TGCGCCAGCAGCCAAGATGTCGTAGGGAGTAGGAAGCAGTACTTC.

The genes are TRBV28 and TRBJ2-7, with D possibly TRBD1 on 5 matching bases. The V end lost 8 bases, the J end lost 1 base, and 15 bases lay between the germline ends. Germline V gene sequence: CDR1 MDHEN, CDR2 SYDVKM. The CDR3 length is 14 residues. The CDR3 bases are TGTGCCAGCTCGACTCAGGGTTTATCCTACGAGCAGTACTTC. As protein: CASSTQGLSYEQYF.

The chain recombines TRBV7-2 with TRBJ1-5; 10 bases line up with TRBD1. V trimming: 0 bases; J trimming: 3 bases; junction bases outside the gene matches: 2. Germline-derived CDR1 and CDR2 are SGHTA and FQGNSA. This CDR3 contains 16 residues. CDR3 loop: CASSLAGTGVNQPQHF. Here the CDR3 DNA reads TGTGCCAGCAGCTTAGCCGGGACAGGGGTCAATCAGCCCCAGCATTTT.

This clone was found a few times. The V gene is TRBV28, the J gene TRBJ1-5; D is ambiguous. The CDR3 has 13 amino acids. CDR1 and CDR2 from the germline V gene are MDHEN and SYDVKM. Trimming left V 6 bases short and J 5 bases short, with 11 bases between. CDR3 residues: CASRSGSYQPQHF. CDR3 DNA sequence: TGTGCCAGCAGATCGGGGTCGTATCAGCCCCAGCATTTT.

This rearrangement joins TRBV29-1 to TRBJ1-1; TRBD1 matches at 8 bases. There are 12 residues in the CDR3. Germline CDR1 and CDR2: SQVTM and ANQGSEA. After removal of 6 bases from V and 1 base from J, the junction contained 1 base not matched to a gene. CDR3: CSVGTGNTEAFF. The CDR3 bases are TGCAGCGTAGGGACAGGGAACACTGAAGCTTTCTTT.

Written as DNA, the CDR3 is TGTGCCAGTAGTGCACAAACAGCGGCCTATGGCTACACCTTC. Its translation: CASSAQTAAYGYTF. This chain joins TRBV19 and TRBJ1-2; D is uncertain. With 5 bases removed from V and 4 bases from J, the gap between germline ends came to 14 bases. Germline loops: CDR1 LNHDA, CDR2 SQIVND (reference sequence). This CDR3 has 14 amino acids. Supplemented by reference TRBV19 and TRBJ1-2, the full variable domain reads DGGITQSPKYLFRKEGQNVTLSCEQNLNHDAMYWYRQDPGQGLRLIYYSQIVNDFQKGDIAEGYSVSREKKESFPLTVTSAQKNPTAFYLCASSAQTAAYGYTFGSGTRLTVV.

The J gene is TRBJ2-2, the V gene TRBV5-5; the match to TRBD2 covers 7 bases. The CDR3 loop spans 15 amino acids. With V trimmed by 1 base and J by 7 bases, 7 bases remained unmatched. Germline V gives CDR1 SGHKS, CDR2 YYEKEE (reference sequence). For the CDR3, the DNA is TGTGCCAGCAGCTTGCGCGGGAGTGCCGGCGGGGAGCTGTTTTTT. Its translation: CASSLRGSAGGELFF.

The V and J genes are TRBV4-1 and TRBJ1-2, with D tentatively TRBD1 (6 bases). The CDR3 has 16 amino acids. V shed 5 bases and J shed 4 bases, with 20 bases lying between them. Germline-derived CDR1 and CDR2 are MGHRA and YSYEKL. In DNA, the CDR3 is TGCGCCAGCAGCTTCCGGCCCGGGGAGACAGGCTATGGCTACACCTTC. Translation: CASSFRPGETGYGYTF.

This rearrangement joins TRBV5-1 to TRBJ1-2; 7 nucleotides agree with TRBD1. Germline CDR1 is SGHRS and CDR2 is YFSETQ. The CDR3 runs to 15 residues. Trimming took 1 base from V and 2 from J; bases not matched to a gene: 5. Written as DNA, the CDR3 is TGCGCCAGCAGCTTGTCGACACAGGGGAACTATGGCTACACCTTC. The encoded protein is CASSLSTQGNYGYTF. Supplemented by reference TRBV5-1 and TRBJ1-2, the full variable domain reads KAGVTQTPRYLIKTRGQQVTLSCSPISGHRSVSWYQQTPGQGLQFLFEYFSETQRNKGNFPGRFSGRQFSNSRSEMNVSTLELGDSALYLCASSLSTQGNYGYTFGSGTRLTVV.

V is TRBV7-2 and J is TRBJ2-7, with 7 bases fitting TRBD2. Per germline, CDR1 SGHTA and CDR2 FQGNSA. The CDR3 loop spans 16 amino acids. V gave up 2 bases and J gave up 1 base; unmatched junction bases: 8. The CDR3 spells CASSLNLGEGSYEQYF. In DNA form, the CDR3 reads TGTGCCAGCAGCTTAAATCTGGGGGAGGGTTCCTACGAGCAGTACTTC. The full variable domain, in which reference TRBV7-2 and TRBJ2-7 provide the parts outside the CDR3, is GAGVSQSPSNKVTEKGKDVELRCDPISGHTALYWYRQSLGQGLEFLIYFQGNSAPDKSGLPSDRFSAERTGGSVSTLTIQRTQQEDSAVYLCASSLNLGEGSYEQYFGPGTRLTVT.

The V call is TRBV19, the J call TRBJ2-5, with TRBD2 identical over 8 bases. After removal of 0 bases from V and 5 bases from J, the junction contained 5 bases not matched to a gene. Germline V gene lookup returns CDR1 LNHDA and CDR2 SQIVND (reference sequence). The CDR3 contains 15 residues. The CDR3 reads CASSIDRGRTETQYF. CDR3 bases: TGTGCCAGTAGTATAGATCGCGGGAGGACGGAGACCCAGTACTTC.

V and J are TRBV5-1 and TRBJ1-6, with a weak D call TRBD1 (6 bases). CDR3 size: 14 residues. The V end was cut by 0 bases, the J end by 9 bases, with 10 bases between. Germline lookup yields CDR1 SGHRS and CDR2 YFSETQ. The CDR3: CASSLEGVGSPLHF. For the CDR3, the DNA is TGCGCCAGCAGCTTGGAGGGGGTCGGTTCACCCCTCCACTTT.

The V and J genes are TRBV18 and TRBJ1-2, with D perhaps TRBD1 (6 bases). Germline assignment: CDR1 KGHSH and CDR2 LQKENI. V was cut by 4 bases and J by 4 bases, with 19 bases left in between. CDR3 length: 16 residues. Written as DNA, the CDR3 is TGTGCCAGCTCACTTAATCCTCAGGGGAGCGGCTATGGCTACACCTTC. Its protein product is CASSLNPQGSGYGYTF.

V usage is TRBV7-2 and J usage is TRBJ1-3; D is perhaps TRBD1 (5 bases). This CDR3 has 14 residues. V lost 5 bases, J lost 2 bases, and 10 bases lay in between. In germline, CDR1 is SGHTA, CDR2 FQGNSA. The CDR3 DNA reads TGTGCCAGCAGCCCAGGGTCAGCTGGAAACACCATATATTTT. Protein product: CASSPGSAGNTIYF.

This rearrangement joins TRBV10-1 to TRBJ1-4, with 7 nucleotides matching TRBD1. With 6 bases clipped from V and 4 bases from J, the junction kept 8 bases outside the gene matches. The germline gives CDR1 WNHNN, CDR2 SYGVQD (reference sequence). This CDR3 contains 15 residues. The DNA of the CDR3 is TGCGCCAGCAGGGGATGGACAGGCCTTAATGAAAAACTGTTTTTT. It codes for CASRGWTGLNEKLFF.

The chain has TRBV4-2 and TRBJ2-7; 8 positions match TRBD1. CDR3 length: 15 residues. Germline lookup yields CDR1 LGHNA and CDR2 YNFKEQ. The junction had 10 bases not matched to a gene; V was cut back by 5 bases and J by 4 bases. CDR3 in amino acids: CASSSDRGVLYEQYF. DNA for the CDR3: TGTGCCAGCAGCTCCGACAGGGGAGTTTTATACGAGCAGTACTTC.